These T cell receptor beta chains were read from a single sample in a study of CD8 T cells in ankylosing spondylitis. A single record per CDR3 protein comes from TCRdb applying MiXCR to the 5' RACE reads. The sample has roughly 200,000 distinct CDR3 sequences; about a quarter are singletons. The material sequenced was blood, either unsorted or a sorted T cell fraction (not recorded which). These receptor sequences come from a male donor with ankylosing spondylitis or in good health (not recorded which). Each CDR3 is given with its conserved first and last residue. The D gene is left open where the match is weak. Size tells how often a clone was seen (once, few, many) or the class of an expanded clone, and some rows leave it out.

d_call	v_call	clone_size	j_call	cdr3_aa	cdr3_nt
.	TRBV5-6	.	TRBJ1-3	CASSMDGTKRNTIYF	TGTGCCAGCAGCATGGACGGAACTAAGAGAAACACCATATATTTT
.	TRBV4-3	many	TRBJ1-2	CASSQDSANYGYTF	TGCGCCAGCAGCCAAGACTCAGCGAACTATGGCTACACCTTC
TRBD2	TRBV20-1	.	TRBJ2-7	CSARPPSGGFYEQYF	TGCAGTGCCAGACCCCCTAGCGGAGGATTCTACGAGCAGTACTTC
TRBD2	TRBV7-2	many	TRBJ2-1	CASSLLSSGRYYNEQFF	TGTGCCAGCAGCTTACTTTCTAGCGGGAGGTATTACAATGAGCAGTTCTTC
.	TRBV24-1	.	TRBJ1-2	CATSDFDRNGYTF	TGTGCCACCAGTGATTTTGACAGGAATGGCTACACCTTC
TRBD1	TRBV20-1	few	TRBJ1-2	CSAEDRGNYGYTF	TGCAGTGCAGAAGACAGGGGAAACTATGGCTACACCTTC
.	TRBV5-4	many	TRBJ1-3	CASSLLGVVNTIYF	TGTGCCAGCAGCTTGCTAGGGGTGGTAAACACCATATATTTT
.	TRBV6-5	.	TRBJ1-5	CASSYRIPRGPIDNQPQHF	TGTGCCAGCAGTTATAGAATTCCCAGGGGCCCTATTGACAATCAGCCCCAGCATTTT
.	TRBV6-1	.	TRBJ1-6	CASSDGWVNSPLHF	TGTGCCAGCAGTGACGGGTGGGTGAATTCACCCCTCCACTTT
.	TRBV20-1	few	TRBJ2-7	CSASSGQGPNEQYF	TGCAGTGCTAGTTCGGGTCAGGGTCCCAACGAGCAGTACTTC
.	TRBV4-3	many	TRBJ2-3	CASSQLGGASTDTQYF	TGCGCCAGCAGCCAATTGGGGGGGGCTAGCACAGATACGCAGTATTTT
.	TRBV6-2/TRBV6-3	.	TRBJ1-5	CASSSEQGSNQPQHF	TGTGCCAGCAGTTCCGAACAGGGAAGCAATCAGCCCCAGCATTTT
TRBD2	TRBV6-2/TRBV6-3	.	TRBJ2-7	CASSSHSGTSGYEQYF	TGTGCCAGCAGTTCGCACTCCGGGACTAGCGGATACGAGCAGTACTTC
.	TRBV5-5	.	TRBJ2-1	CASSSLKASYNEQFF	TGTGCCAGCAGCTCATTAAAGGCCTCCTACAATGAGCAGTTCTTC
.	TRBV20-1	.	TRBJ2-7	CSARDRLQTYEQYF	TGCAGTGCTAGAGATCGACTACAGACCTACGAGCAGTACTTC
TRBD2	TRBV12-3/TRBV12-4	many	TRBJ2-3	CASSHRAGGSTDTQYF	TGTGCCAGCAGTCACCGAGCGGGAGGAAGCACAGATACGCAGTATTTT
.	TRBV29-1	many	TRBJ2-3	CSGLRADMQYF	TGCAGCGGGCTCCGGGCAGATATGCAGTATTTT
TRBD2	TRBV20-1	many	TRBJ2-3	CSAGNLLAGRSTDTQYF	TGCAGTGCTGGCAATCTACTAGCGGGACGGTCGACAGATACGCAGTATTTT
.	TRBV20-1	many	TRBJ2-1	CSARGRVHEQFF	TGCAGTGCTAGAGGCAGGGTACATGAGCAGTTCTTC
.	TRBV20-1	few	TRBJ2-7	CSARDRRFPNYEQYF	TGCAGTGCTAGAGATCGGAGGTTTCCCAACTACGAGCAGTACTTC
.	TRBV7-2	many	TRBJ2-5	CASSLRGETQYF	TGTGCCAGCAGTTTAAGGGGAGAGACCCAGTACTTC
.	TRBV29-1	.	TRBJ2-2	CSVSGYDGGELFF	TGCAGCGTTTCAGGGTATGATGGCGGGGAGCTGTTTTTT
TRBD1	TRBV10-3	.	TRBJ2-7	CAISESAGGLDEQYF	TGTGCCATCAGTGAGTCGGCAGGGGGCTTGGACGAGCAGTACTTC
.	TRBV5-1	many	TRBJ1-1	CASSVSAWGTEAFF	TGCGCCAGCAGCGTCTCCGCTTGGGGAACTGAAGCTTTCTTT
.	TRBV6-1	.	TRBJ1-5	CASSLRFGQPQHF	TGTGCCAGCAGCCTGAGGTTCGGTCAGCCCCAGCATTTT
.	TRBV29-1	.	TRBJ2-7	CSVVRAYEQYF	TGCAGCGTTGTCCGGGCCTACGAGCAGTACTTC
.	TRBV5-1	many	TRBJ1-1	CASSFPGGAFF	TGCGCCAGCAGCTTTCCCGGCGGAGCTTTCTTT
.	TRBV5-1	many	TRBJ2-7	CASSVGHSYEQYF	TGCGCCAGCAGCGTCGGACACTCCTACGAGCAGTACTTC
TRBD2	TRBV20-1	.	TRBJ2-7	CSARDHSGSLHEQYF	TGCAGTGCTAGAGATCACAGCGGGAGCTTACACGAGCAGTACTTC
TRBD1	TRBV6-2/TRBV6-3	few	TRBJ2-1	CASSYAYIGQGLRSYNEQFF	TGTGCCAGCAGTTACGCTTACATTGGACAGGGACTTAGGTCCTACAATGAGCAGTTCTTC
TRBD2	TRBV4-1	.	TRBJ2-1	CASSQGGSGIWAYNEQFF	TGCGCCAGCAGCCAAGGGGGTAGCGGGATCTGGGCCTACAATGAGCAGTTCTTC
TRBD1	TRBV29-1	few	TRBJ2-7	CSVEVHRGEQYF	TGCAGCGTTGAAGTCCACAGGGGCGAGCAGTACTTC
TRBD1	TRBV20-1	.	TRBJ1-5	CSANPGDSLNQPQHF	TGCAGTGCAAATCCAGGGGACAGCCTCAATCAGCCCCAGCATTTT
.	TRBV10-3	few	TRBJ2-3	CAISESLGITQYF	TGTGCCATCAGTGAGTCCCTGGGAATAACGCAGTATTTT
TRBD1	TRBV6-5	few	TRBJ2-1	CASSYSTGTYNEQFF	TGTGCCAGCAGTTACTCGACAGGGACATACAATGAGCAGTTCTTC
.	TRBV29-1	.	TRBJ2-1	CSVVGGLRVDEQFF	TGCAGCGTTGTTGGTGGACTTAGAGTCGATGAGCAGTTCTTC
TRBD1	TRBV12-3/TRBV12-4	few	TRBJ1-2	CASSKDRDYGYTF	TGTGCCAGCAGTAAAGACAGGGACTATGGCTACACCTTC
.	TRBV18	once	TRBJ1-1	CASSPASANTEAFF	TGTGCCAGCTCACCAGCGTCTGCGAACACTGAAGCTTTCTTT
.	TRBV6-1	many	TRBJ2-1	CASIPKEGAYNEQFF	TGTGCCAGCATCCCGAAGGAAGGGGCCTACAATGAGCAGTTCTTC
.	TRBV5-1	.	TRBJ1-1	CASSLRGGSTEAFF	TGCGCCAGCAGCTTGAGGGGGGGATCCACTGAAGCTTTCTTT
.	TRBV6-5	many	TRBJ2-3	CASSYAREAYTQYF	TGTGCCAGCAGTTACGCTAGAGAGGCTTATACGCAGTATTTT
.	TRBV21-1	many	TRBJ2-7	CASSKGRLHYEQYF	TGTGCCAGCAGCAAAGGGCGGCTCCACTACGAGCAGTACTTC
.	TRBV29-1	.	TRBJ1-4	CSVASDPTNEKLFF	TGCAGCGTTGCATCAGACCCAACTAATGAAAAACTGTTTTTT
TRBD1	TRBV29-1	.	TRBJ1-1	CSVEFRGQGFYTEAFF	TGCAGCGTTGAATTCCGGGGACAGGGGTTCTACACTGAAGCTTTCTTT
TRBD1	TRBV3-1	many	TRBJ1-5	CASSLGTGRQPQHF	TGTGCCAGCAGCCTGGGGACAGGGCGTCAGCCCCAGCATTTT
.	TRBV29-1	.	TRBJ2-1	CSVGAGQTSYNEQFF	TGCAGCGTTGGGGCAGGACAGACATCCTACAATGAGCAGTTCTTC
.	TRBV14	many	TRBJ2-1	CASSPEAEGSYNEQFF	TGTGCCAGCAGCCCCGAGGCGGAGGGATCCTACAATGAGCAGTTCTTC
.	TRBV29-1	many	TRBJ1-2	CSVDLGNYGYTF	TGCAGCGTTGACTTAGGGAACTATGGCTACACCTTC